This TCR beta chain was documented in a study of blood T cell repertoires in COVID-19. This CDR3 spans 17 amino acids. The germline V gene has CDR1 LNHNV and CDR2 YYDKDF (reference sequence). Trimming took 1 base from V and 7 from J; bases not matched to a gene: 9. About this clone itself: Additional DNA sequences in this sample encode the identical CDR3.

The protocol was immunoSEQ multiplex PCR, while the TCRdb copy is restricted to in-frame clones and leaves out a portion. The sample includes approximately 120,000 clones, over 80% seen only once; the top ten take 18%. Sequencing was done on a sample of peripheral blood. The TCR comes from a woman aged 55-69 years with acute or convalescent COVID-19. This sequence joins TRBV15 and TRBJ1-6, with 8 bases lining up with TRBD1. This chain's CDR3 is CATSRGGQGARNSPLHF. The CDR3 DNA sequence: TGTGCCACCAGCAGAGGGGGGCAGGGGGCAAGGAATTCACCCCTCCACTTT. The whole variable domain, filled in from reference TRBV15 and TRBJ1-6, reads DAMVIQNPRYQVTQFGKPVTLSCSQTLNHNVMYWYQQKSSQAPKLLFHYYDKDFNNEADTPDNFQSRRPNTSFCFLDIRSPGLGDTAMYLCATSRGGQGARNSPLHFGNGTRLTVT.